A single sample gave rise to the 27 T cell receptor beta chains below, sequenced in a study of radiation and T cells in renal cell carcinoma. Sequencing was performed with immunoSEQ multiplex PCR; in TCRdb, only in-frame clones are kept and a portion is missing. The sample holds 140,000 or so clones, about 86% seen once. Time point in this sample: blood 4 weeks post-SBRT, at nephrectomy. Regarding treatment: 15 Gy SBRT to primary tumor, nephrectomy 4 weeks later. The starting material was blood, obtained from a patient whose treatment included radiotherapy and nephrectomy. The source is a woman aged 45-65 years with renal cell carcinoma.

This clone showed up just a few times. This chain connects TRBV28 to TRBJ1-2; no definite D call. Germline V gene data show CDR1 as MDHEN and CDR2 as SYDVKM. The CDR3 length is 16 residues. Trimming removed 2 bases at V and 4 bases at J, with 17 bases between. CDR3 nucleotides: TGTGCCAGCAGTTTAGGCGGACGGGAAATTGGCTATGGCTACACCTTC. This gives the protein CASSLGGREIGYGYTF.

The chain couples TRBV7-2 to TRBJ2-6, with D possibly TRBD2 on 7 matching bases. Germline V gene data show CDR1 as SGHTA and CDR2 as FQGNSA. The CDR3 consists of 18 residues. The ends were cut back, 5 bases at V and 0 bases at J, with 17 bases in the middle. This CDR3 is CASSPRGGANSGANVLTF. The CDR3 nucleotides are TGTGCCAGCAGCCCCCGAGGGGGGGCCAACTCTGGGGCCAACGTCCTGACTTTC.

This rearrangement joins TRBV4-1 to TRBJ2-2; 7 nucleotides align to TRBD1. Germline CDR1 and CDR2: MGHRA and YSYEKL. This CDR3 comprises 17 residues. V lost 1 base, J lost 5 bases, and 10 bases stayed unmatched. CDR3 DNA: TGCGCCAGCAGCCAAGTGAAAGGGGGCGTACTGACCGGGGAGCTGTTTTTT. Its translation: CASSQVKGGVLTGELFF.

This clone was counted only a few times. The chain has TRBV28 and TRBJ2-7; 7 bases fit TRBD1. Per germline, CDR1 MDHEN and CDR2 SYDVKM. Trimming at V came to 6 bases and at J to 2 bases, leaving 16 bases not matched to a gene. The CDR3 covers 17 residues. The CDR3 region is CASSYSHPGTAAYEQYF. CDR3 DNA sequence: TGTGCCAGCAGCTACTCGCACCCAGGGACAGCGGCCTACGAGCAGTACTTC.

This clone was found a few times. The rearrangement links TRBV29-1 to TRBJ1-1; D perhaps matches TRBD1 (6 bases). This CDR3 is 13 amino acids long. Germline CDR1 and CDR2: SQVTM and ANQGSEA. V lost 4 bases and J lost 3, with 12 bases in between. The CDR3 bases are TGCAGCGTTGTGGACAGCTGGGACACTGAAGCTTTCTTT. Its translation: CSVVDSWDTEAFF.

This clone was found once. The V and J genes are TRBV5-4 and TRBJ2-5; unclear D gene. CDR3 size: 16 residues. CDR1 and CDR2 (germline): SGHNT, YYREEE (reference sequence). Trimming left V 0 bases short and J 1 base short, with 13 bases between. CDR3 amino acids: CASSLAFGSIQETQYF. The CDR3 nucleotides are TGTGCCAGCAGCTTGGCCTTCGGGTCGATCCAAGAGACCCAGTACTTC.

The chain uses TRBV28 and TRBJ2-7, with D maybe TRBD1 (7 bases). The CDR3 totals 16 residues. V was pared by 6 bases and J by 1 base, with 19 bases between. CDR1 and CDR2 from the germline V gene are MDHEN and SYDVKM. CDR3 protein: CASRSSAGQSSYEQYF. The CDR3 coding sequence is TGTGCCAGCAGGAGTTCGGCGGGACAGTCGTCCTACGAGCAGTACTTC.

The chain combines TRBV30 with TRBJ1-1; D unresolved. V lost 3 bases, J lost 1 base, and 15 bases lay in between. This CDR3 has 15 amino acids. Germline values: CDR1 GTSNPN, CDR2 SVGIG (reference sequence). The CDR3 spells CAWSSERGPNTEAFF. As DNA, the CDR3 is TGTGCCTGGAGCTCAGAAAGAGGCCCGAACACTGAAGCTTTCTTT.

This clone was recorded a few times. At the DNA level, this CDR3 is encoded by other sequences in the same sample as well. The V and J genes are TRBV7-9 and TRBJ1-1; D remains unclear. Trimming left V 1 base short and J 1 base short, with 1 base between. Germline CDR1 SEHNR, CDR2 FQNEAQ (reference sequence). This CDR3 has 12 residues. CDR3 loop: CASSLENTEAFF. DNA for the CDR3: TGTGCCAGCAGCTTAGAGAACACTGAAGCTTTCTTT.

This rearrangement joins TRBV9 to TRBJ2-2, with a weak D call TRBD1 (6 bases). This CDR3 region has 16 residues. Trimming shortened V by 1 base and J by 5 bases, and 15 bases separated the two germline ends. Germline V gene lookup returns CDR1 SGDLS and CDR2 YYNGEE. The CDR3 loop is CASSVSRRTVTGELFF. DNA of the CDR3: TGTGCCAGCAGCGTAAGTAGGCGGACAGTAACCGGGGAGCTGTTTTTT.

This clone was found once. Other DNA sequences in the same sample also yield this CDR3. CDR3 loop: CASSLGQGAYEQYF. The CDR3 region has the DNA TGTGCCAGCAGCTTAGGACAGGGGGCCTACGAGCAGTACTTC. The rearrangement links TRBV11-2 to TRBJ2-7; 9 positions agree with TRBD1. Germline assignment: CDR1 SGHAT and CDR2 FQNNGV. Unmatched junction bases numbered 0, after V lost 1 base and J lost 2 bases. CDR3 length equals 14 residues. Based on the CDR3 plus reference TRBV11-2 and TRBJ2-7, the full variable domain is EAGVAQSPRYKIIEKRQSVAFWCNPISGHATLYWYQQILGQGPKLLIQFQNNGVVDDSQLPKDRFSAERLKGVDSTLKIQPAKLEDSAVYLCASSLGQGAYEQYFGPGTRLTVT.

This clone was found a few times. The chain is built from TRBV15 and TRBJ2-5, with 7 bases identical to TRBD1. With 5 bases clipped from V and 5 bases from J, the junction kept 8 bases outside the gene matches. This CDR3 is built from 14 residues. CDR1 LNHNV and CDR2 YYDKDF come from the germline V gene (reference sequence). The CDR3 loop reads CATSDNRGGETQYF. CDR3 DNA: TGTGCCACCAGCGATAACAGGGGTGGGGAGACCCAGTACTTC.

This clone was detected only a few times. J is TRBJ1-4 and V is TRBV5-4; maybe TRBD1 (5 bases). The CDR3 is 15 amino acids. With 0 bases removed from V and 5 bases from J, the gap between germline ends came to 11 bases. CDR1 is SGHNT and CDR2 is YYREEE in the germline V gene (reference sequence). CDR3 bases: TGTGCCAGCAGCTTGGCGGGACCCCGAAATGAAAAACTGTTTTTT. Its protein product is CASSLAGPRNEKLFF.

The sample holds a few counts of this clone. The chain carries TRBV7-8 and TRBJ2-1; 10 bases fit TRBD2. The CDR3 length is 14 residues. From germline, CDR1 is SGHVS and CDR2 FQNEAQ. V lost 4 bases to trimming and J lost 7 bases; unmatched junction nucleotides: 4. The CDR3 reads CASSSTGLANEQFF. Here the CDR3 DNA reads TGTGCCAGCAGCTCCACGGGACTAGCGAATGAGCAGTTCTTC. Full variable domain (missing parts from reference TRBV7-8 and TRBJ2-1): GAGVSQSPRYKVAKRGQDVALRCDPISGHVSLFWYQQALGQGPEFLTYFQNEAQLDKSGLPSDRFFAERPEGSVSTLKIQRTQQEDSAVYLCASSSTGLANEQFFGPGTRLTVL.

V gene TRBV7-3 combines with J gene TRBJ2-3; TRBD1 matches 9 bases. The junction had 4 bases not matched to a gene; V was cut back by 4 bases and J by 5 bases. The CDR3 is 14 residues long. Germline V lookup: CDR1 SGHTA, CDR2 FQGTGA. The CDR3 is CASSSTGGVDTQYF. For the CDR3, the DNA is TGTGCCAGCAGCTCGACAGGGGGAGTAGATACGCAGTATTTT.

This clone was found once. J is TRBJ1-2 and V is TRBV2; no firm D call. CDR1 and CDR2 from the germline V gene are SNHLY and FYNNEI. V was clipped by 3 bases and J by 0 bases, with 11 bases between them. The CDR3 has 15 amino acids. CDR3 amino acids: CASSDDFETNYGYTF. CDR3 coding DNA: TGTGCCAGCAGTGATGACTTCGAGACTAACTATGGCTACACCTTC. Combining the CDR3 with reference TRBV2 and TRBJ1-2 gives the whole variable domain EPEVTQTPSHQVTQMGQEVILRCVPISNHLYFYWYRQILGQKVEFLVSFYNNEISEKSEIFDDQFSVERPDGSNFTLKIRSTKLEDSAMYFCASSDDFETNYGYTFGSGTRLTVV.

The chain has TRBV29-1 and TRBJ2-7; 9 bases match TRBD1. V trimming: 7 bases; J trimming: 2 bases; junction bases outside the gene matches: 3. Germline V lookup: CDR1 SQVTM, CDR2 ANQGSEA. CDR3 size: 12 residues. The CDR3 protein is CSGGQGAYEQYF. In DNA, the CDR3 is TGCAGCGGGGGACAGGGCGCCTACGAGCAGTACTTC.

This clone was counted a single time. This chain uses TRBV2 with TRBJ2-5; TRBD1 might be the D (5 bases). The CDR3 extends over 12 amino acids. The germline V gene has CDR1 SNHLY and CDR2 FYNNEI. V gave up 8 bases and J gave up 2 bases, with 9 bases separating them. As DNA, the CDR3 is TGTGCCAGCTCTCAGGGTCAAGAGACCCAGTACTTC. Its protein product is CASSQGQETQYF.

The CDR3 region has the DNA TGTGCCAGCAGGAGGGGGTCCGATTCACCCCTCCACTTT. Translating gives CASRRGSDSPLHF. The V gene is TRBV6-1, the J gene TRBJ1-6; weak D call: TRBD1 (6 bases). The CDR3 runs 13 residues. Germline V lookup: CDR1 MNHNS, CDR2 SASEGT. The V end lost 6 bases, the J end lost 8 bases, and 11 bases lay between the germline ends.

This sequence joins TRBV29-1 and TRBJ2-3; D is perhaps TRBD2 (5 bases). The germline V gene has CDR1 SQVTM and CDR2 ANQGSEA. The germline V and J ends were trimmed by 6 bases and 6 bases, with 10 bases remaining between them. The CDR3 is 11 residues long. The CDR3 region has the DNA TGCAGCGTCTTACTAGGGGATACGCAGTATTTT. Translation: CSVLLGDTQYF.

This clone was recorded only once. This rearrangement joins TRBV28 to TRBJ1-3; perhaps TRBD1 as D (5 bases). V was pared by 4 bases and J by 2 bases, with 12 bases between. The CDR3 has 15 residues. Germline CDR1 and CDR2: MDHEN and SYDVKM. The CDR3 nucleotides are TGTGCCAGCAGTTCAGGGAAAATTACTGGAAACACCATATATTTT. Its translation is CASSSGKITGNTIYF.

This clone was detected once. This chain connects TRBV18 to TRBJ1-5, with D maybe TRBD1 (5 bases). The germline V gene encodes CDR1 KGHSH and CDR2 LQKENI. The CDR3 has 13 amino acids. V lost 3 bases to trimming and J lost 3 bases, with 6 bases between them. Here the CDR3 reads CASSPDNNQPQHF. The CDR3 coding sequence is TGTGCCAGCTCACCGGACAACAATCAGCCCCAGCATTTT.

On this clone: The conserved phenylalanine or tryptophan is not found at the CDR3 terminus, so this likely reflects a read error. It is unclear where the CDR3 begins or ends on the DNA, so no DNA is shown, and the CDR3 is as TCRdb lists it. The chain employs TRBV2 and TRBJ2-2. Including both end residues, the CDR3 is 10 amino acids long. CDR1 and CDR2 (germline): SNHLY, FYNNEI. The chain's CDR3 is CASGFGAATS.

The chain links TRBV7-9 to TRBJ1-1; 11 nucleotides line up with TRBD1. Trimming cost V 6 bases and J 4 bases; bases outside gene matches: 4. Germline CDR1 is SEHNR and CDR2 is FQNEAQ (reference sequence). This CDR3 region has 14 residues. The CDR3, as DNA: TGTGCCAGCAGGGCCGGGACAGGGGGCACTGAAGCTTTCTTT. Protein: CASRAGTGGTEAFF.

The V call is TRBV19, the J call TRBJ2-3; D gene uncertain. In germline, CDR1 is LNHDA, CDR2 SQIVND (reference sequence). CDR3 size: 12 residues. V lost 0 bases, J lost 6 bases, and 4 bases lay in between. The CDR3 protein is CASSIDGDTQYF. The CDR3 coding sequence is TGTGCCAGTAGTATAGACGGGGATACGCAGTATTTT.

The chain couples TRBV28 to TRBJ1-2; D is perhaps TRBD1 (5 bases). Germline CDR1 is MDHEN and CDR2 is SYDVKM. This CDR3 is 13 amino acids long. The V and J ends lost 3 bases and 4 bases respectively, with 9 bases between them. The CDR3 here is CASSFGQGYGYTF. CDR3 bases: TGTGCCAGCAGTTTCGGGCAGGGCTATGGCTACACCTTC.

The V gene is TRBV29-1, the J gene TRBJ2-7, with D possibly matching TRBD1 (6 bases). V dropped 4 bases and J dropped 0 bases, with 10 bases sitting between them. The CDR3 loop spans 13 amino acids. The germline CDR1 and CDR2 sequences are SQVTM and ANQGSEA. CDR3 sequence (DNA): TGCAGCGTTGCCAGGGACAACTCCTACGAGCAGTACTTC. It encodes CSVARDNSYEQYF.